This T cell receptor (beta chain) is from a study of blood T cell repertoires in acute mononucleosis (dated by TCRdb to 2019 to 2021). In the study overall: Acute-phase samples, representing the primary response, were taken within 2 weeks of symptom onset. In the acute phase, YVL-BR-specific cells accounted for a mean of approximately 2% of blood CD8 T cells, and GLC-BM-specific cells for a mean of about 1%. The mean EBV load in blood was 3.5 to 4.5 log10 genome copies per million B cells during acute infection, compared with roughly 2.6 at convalescence.

CDR1 and CDR2 are read off the germline V gene as SGHTS and YDEGEE. The CDR3 covers 15 residues, taking in both the cysteine and the phenylalanine. The sequence is cut down to CDR3 DNA, 45 bases in frame from base 1. V is reduced by 4 bases and J by 4 bases, leaving a spacing of 16 bases between them. This specimen's time point label, interpreted: acute infectious mononucleosis, at clinical presentation within 2 weeks of symptom onset (visit 1). Over the course of primary infection, this study followed CD8 T cell responses against two immunodominant EBV epitopes, BRLF1 109 (YVL-BR) and BMLF1 280 (GLC-BM). Primary EBV infection was taken to be indicated by a positive serum heterophile antibody test and EBV viral capsid antigen-specific IgM. Magnetic positive selection (MACS) was first used to enrich total CD8 T cells from PBMCs. A FACSAria III was used to sort live CD3+ CD8+ tetramer+ cells to a purity above 85%. Cell sorting used a PE-conjugated tetramer carrying the BRLF1 109-117 peptide. TCR repertoires of EBV epitope-specific CD8 T cells were deep-sequenced directly ex vivo after tetramer sorting, at acute infection and at convalescence. Donors were three people aged roughly 18 to 29 with clinical acute infectious mononucleosis and laboratory evidence of primary EBV infection. Heparinized peripheral blood was collected when donors presented clinically with mononucleosis symptoms and again about 6 months afterward. PBMCs were isolated by Ficoll-Paque density gradient centrifugation.

This clone showed up just a few times. Per-nucleotide qualities are absent, and no much larger clonotype sits a single base away. Total RNA from at least 9,500 sorted tetramer+ CD8 T cells was reverse transcribed into cDNA for TCR profiling. PCR amplification of CDR3 regions used primers annealing to V and J regions and added unique molecular identifiers so that templates could be tracked. The immunoSEQ platform, including its sequencing and error-correction standards, was used to profile TCRalpha and TCRbeta chains. Turning to the authors' computational methods: Clonal copy numbers were corrected for sequencing and PCR errors, and CDR3s were defined per IMGT conventions. Analysis was restricted to productive rearrangements and performed with immunoSEQ Analyzer versions 2.0 and 3.0, while gene-pairing frequencies underwent further processing in Microsoft Excel. Circos plots were used to display V-J pairings, and MEME together with a custom motifSearch program was used to find CDR3 motifs. The probability of generation of TCR sequences was calculated using the OLGA algorithm. A clonotype seen at both visits was called persistent, a clonotype seen only at the acute visit was called nonpersistent, and a clonotype seen only at convalescence was called de novo. A public TCR was defined as an amino acid clonotype used by more than one donor. The clones in this table, taken by TCRdb from immuneACCESS, are in-frame only. Not every clone is retained; where verified, under half of the shortfall comes from an unresolved V gene, and the cause of the rest is unknown. The V and J calls and clone size come from that table; D and trimming were worked out from the DNA. This sample is represented by roughly 2,000 clones; 25% to 30% of them were singletons. Jointly, the top ten make up around 64% of the sample.

General study outcomes and caveats: Because only a fraction of each donor's blood was analyzed, sampling error might partly account for the low clonotype overlap between the acute and convalescent samples. With just a few donors in the cohort, the group averages were based on very few individuals. Persistence into convalescence was observed for only about 10% of unique acute clonotypes, yet most of the response was made up by these persisting clonotypes, and the remaining acute clonotypes were seemingly replaced by new diverse de novo clonotypes. For BRLF1 (YVL-BR), TCRalpha CDR3 motifs played a dominant role and TCRbeta a minimal role in TCR repertoire selection.

The clonotype was recovered from a young man with infectious mononucleosis caused by EBV. The chain links TRBV5-8 with TRBJ2-3, with no D gene named confidently. The source was EBV YVL epitope tetramer+ CD8+ T cells sorted from PBMCs, collected during acute infectious mononucleosis. The meaning of the sample's cell subset or site label: CD8 T cells binding a tetramer with EBV BRLF1 109-117 peptide (YVL-BR). The bases are TGTGCCAGCAGCCCCACGCTAGGCGGCGCAGATACGCAGTATTTT. This translates into CASSPTLGGADTQYF.